This T cell receptor (beta chain) was identified in a study of brain T cells in children with intractable seizures. Study results and limitations: Clones missing pre-surgery may reflect undersampling of that blood sample. Patients' HCMV serostatus was unknown; virus specificity rests on CDR3 similarity alone.

Stated time point: blood from clinic visit 5 months post-surgery; TSC patient then seizure free. Surgery cases with the highest brain T cell transcript signatures were chosen for sequencing. Before surgery, patients took at least one anti-epileptic drug. Note on this clone: The target antigen is unknown.

Profiling relied on immunoSEQ multiplex PCR, and the TCRdb table lists in-frame clones only, not all of them. Of around 340,000 clones in the sample, 93% were seen once. The receptor was derived from a boy in the first two years of life with tuberous sclerosis and intractable seizures. The source was peripheral blood, collected around 5 months after surgery.

CDR3 sequence (DNA): TGTGCCAGCAGCTACAGGGATGAGCTTCGGTACTTC. Translated: CASSYRDELRYF. The chain recombines TRBV7-9 with TRBJ2-7, with TRBD1 as a possible D gene (6 bases). The CDR3 runs to 12 residues. V was clipped by 4 bases and J by 12 bases, with 16 bases between them. Germline-derived CDR1 and CDR2 are SEHNR and FQNEAQ (reference sequence). Combining the CDR3 with reference TRBV7-9 and TRBJ2-7 gives the whole variable domain DTGVSQNPRHKITKRGQNVTFRCDPISEHNRLYWYRQTLGQGPEFLTYFQNEAQLEKSRLLSDRFSAERPKGSFSTLEIQRTEQGDSAMYLCASSYRDELRYFGPGTRLTVT.